A selection of T cell receptor beta chains follows, all from one sample in a study of response to subunit inactivated influenza vaccine. TCRdb re-analysed the RT-PCR reads in MiXCR, keeping a single row per CDR3 protein. This sample has 490,000 or so distinct CDR3 sequences; 7.6% occur once, and the top ten carry 10% to 15%. Specimen: PBMCs from blood, collected less than 30 months after vaccination. The receptors were gathered from a man aged 50 to 75 who received an inactivated influenza vaccine. Each CDR3 is given with its conserved first and last residue. The D gene is left open where the match is weak. Clone size is shown for a subset of rows, as once, few, many or a class of expanded clone.

v_gene: TRBV9
j_gene: TRBJ1-1
abundance: -
d_gene: -
CDR3aa: CASSPGEIAEAFF
CDR3nt: TGTGCCAGCAGCCCCGGGGAAATAGCTGAAGCTTTCTTT

v_gene: TRBV15
j_gene: TRBJ2-5
abundance: few
d_gene: -
CDR3aa: CATSRERETQYF
CDR3nt: TGTGCCACCAGCAGGGAACGAGAGACCCAGTACTTC

v_gene: TRBV20-1
j_gene: TRBJ2-3
abundance: -
d_gene: TRBD2
CDR3aa: CSAPGLGSGTDTQYF
CDR3nt: TGCAGTGCCCCGGGACTAGGGTCTGGCACAGATACGCAGTATTTT

v_gene: TRBV4-1
j_gene: TRBJ2-7
abundance: -
d_gene: TRBD2
CDR3aa: CASSQFGTSGAVRTYEQYF
CDR3nt: TGCGCCAGCAGCCAGTTCGGGACTAGCGGGGCAGTAAGAACCTACGAGCAGTACTTC

v_gene: TRBV5-4
j_gene: TRBJ1-1
abundance: few
d_gene: -
CDR3aa: CASRAGDEAFF
CDR3nt: TGTGCCAGCAGGGCAGGGGATGAAGCTTTCTTT

v_gene: TRBV5-5
j_gene: TRBJ2-4
abundance: -
d_gene: -
CDR3aa: CASSLGGALSNIQYF
CDR3nt: TGTGCCAGCAGCTTGGGGGGCGCCCTCAGTAACATTCAGTACTTC

v_gene: TRBV5-8
j_gene: TRBJ1-2
abundance: many
d_gene: TRBD1
CDR3aa: CASSLVRTGDYGYTF
CDR3nt: TGTGCCAGCAGCTTGGTCCGGACAGGTGACTATGGCTACACCTTC

v_gene: TRBV7-2
j_gene: TRBJ2-7
abundance: many
d_gene: TRBD2
CDR3aa: CASSLGGSLEQYF
CDR3nt: TGTGCCAGCAGCTTAGGCGGGAGCCTCGAGCAGTACTTC

v_gene: TRBV6-2/TRBV6-3
j_gene: TRBJ2-5
abundance: -
d_gene: TRBD2
CDR3aa: CASSWLAGVETQYF
CDR3nt: TGTGCCAGCAGTTGGCTAGCGGGGGTGGAGACCCAGTACTTC

v_gene: TRBV7-9
j_gene: TRBJ1-1
abundance: few
d_gene: -
CDR3aa: CASRPAGRTEAFF
CDR3nt: TGTGCCAGCAGACCCGCGGGGCGCACTGAAGCTTTCTTT

v_gene: TRBV6-1
j_gene: TRBJ2-7
abundance: many
d_gene: -
CDR3aa: CASSLGPRGEQYF
CDR3nt: TGTGCCAGCAGCCTCGGGCCTCGGGGGGAGCAGTACTTC

v_gene: TRBV20-1
j_gene: TRBJ1-5
abundance: -
d_gene: -
CDR3aa: CSAPGSLEQPQHF
CDR3nt: TGCAGTGCTCCAGGATCCCTAGAGCAGCCCCAGCATTTT

v_gene: TRBV7-9
j_gene: TRBJ2-2
abundance: many
d_gene: -
CDR3aa: CASRTEGDGELFF
CDR3nt: TGTGCCAGCAGGACGGAGGGGGACGGGGAGCTGTTTTTT

v_gene: TRBV4-2
j_gene: TRBJ1-1
abundance: -
d_gene: -
CDR3aa: CASSQANRDSEAFF
CDR3nt: TGTGCCAGCAGCCAAGCAAACAGGGACTCTGAAGCTTTCTTT

v_gene: TRBV6-2/TRBV6-3
j_gene: TRBJ2-5
abundance: -
d_gene: TRBD2
CDR3aa: CASRGTSGKETQYF
CDR3nt: TGTGCCAGCAGAGGGACTAGCGGCAAAGAGACCCAGTACTTC

v_gene: TRBV20-1
j_gene: TRBJ2-2
abundance: few
d_gene: -
CDR3aa: CSAPGLANTGELFF
CDR3nt: TGCAGTGCTCCGGGTCTCGCGAACACCGGGGAGCTGTTTTTT

v_gene: TRBV5-5
j_gene: TRBJ2-5
abundance: few
d_gene: -
CDR3aa: CASSFSAALQETQYF
CDR3nt: TGTGCCAGCAGCTTTTCGGCAGCCCTTCAAGAGACCCAGTACTTC

v_gene: TRBV12-3/TRBV12-4
j_gene: TRBJ1-5
abundance: many
d_gene: -
CDR3aa: CASSMTPGYQPQHF
CDR3nt: TGTGCCAGCAGTATGACCCCTGGTTATCAGCCCCAGCATTTT

v_gene: TRBV6-5
j_gene: TRBJ2-3
abundance: many
d_gene: -
CDR3aa: CASSFATRDTQYF
CDR3nt: TGTGCCAGCAGTTTCGCGACCCGGGATACGCAGTATTTT

v_gene: TRBV12-3/TRBV12-4
j_gene: TRBJ1-2
abundance: many
d_gene: TRBD1
CDR3aa: CASRPGQVYGYTF
CDR3nt: TGTGCCAGCAGACCGGGACAGGTCTATGGCTACACCTTC

v_gene: TRBV29-1
j_gene: TRBJ2-7
abundance: -
d_gene: TRBD2
CDR3aa: CSVATSGGGYEQYF
CDR3nt: TGCAGCGTAGCGACTAGCGGAGGGGGCTACGAGCAGTACTTC

v_gene: TRBV20-1
j_gene: TRBJ1-3
abundance: few
d_gene: -
CDR3aa: CSASLSPGNTIYF
CDR3nt: TGCAGTGCTAGTTTATCCCCTGGAAACACCATATATTTT

v_gene: TRBV18
j_gene: TRBJ1-1
abundance: -
d_gene: -
CDR3aa: CASSLRSPAEAFF
CDR3nt: TGTGCCAGCTCCCTCAGGTCTCCCGCTGAAGCTTTCTTT

v_gene: TRBV14
j_gene: TRBJ2-1
abundance: few
d_gene: -
CDR3aa: CASSQIAVNEQFF
CDR3nt: TGTGCCAGCAGCCAAATTGCGGTCAATGAGCAGTTCTTC

v_gene: TRBV7-9
j_gene: TRBJ1-1
abundance: -
d_gene: -
CDR3aa: CASSLVGGAEAFF
CDR3nt: TGTGCCAGCAGCCTCGTGGGGGGCGCTGAAGCTTTCTTT

v_gene: TRBV9
j_gene: TRBJ2-3
abundance: few
d_gene: TRBD2
CDR3aa: CASSVVGSGRGADTQYF
CDR3nt: TGTGCCAGCAGCGTAGTTGGTAGCGGGAGAGGGGCAGATACGCAGTATTTT

v_gene: TRBV25-1
j_gene: TRBJ2-3
abundance: few
d_gene: TRBD2
CDR3aa: CASSRRAGAQDTQYF
CDR3nt: TGTGCCAGCAGTAGGCGAGCGGGAGCCCAAGATACGCAGTATTTT

v_gene: TRBV11-2
j_gene: TRBJ2-3
abundance: many
d_gene: TRBD2
CDR3aa: CASSLSGRVTDTQYF
CDR3nt: TGTGCCAGCAGCCTGAGCGGGAGGGTCACAGATACGCAGTATTTT

v_gene: TRBV6-5
j_gene: TRBJ1-6
abundance: few
d_gene: -
CDR3aa: CASSPSRVPLHF
CDR3nt: TGTGCCAGCAGTCCCTCCAGGGTCCCCCTCCACTTT